This TCR beta chain was identified during a study of cytomegalovirus exposure and HLA in healthy donors. General study findings and limits: Earlier findings revealed that most TCR beta V segments proved productive either about 90% or about 30% of the time. For most subjects, TCR beta sequences were reported to predict HLA-A and HLA-B alleles with accuracy.

A note on this clone: No antigen is known for it.

PCR amplification relied on 60 Vbeta primers (plus 13 Jbeta primers). Profiling relied on immunoSEQ multiplex PCR, and the TCRdb table lists in-frame clones only, not all of them. The sample records more than 80,000 clones, around three quarters being singletons. The sequenced sample consisted of PBMCs. The receptor was derived from a woman aged 50 to 60 in good health and CMV-seropositive.

The CDR3 reads CASSRTGGSGYTF. The CDR3 DNA is TGTGCCAGCAGTAGGACAGGGGGAAGCGGCTACACCTTC. The J gene is TRBJ1-2, the V gene TRBV6-5; 10 nucleotides line up with TRBD1. In germline, CDR1 is MNHEY, CDR2 SVGAGI. The CDR3 has 13 amino acids. Trimming removed 5 bases from V and 8 bases from J; junction bases left unmatched: 5.